This T cell receptor beta chain was captured in a study of blood T cell repertoires in COVID-19. On the study more broadly: The United States, Italy and Spain provided the acute and convalescent COVID-19 samples.

This table comes from immunoSEQ multiplex PCR, and its TCRdb copy is limited to in-frame clones, with some not included. The sample records 150,000 to 200,000 clones, approximately 87% being singletons. Germline V gene data show CDR1 as MGHRA and CDR2 as YSYEKL. This CDR3 has 15 residues. Trimming cost V 3 bases and J 1 base; bases outside gene matches: 3. Sequencing was done on a sample of peripheral blood. The rearrangement joins TRBV4-1 to TRBJ2-3, with 8 bases identical to TRBD1. This TCR came from a man younger than 35 with active or convalescent COVID-19. CDR3 nucleotides: TGCGCCAGCAGCCAGGCAGGGGGCCGCACAGATACGCAGTATTTT. Translated: CASSQAGGRTDTQYF.